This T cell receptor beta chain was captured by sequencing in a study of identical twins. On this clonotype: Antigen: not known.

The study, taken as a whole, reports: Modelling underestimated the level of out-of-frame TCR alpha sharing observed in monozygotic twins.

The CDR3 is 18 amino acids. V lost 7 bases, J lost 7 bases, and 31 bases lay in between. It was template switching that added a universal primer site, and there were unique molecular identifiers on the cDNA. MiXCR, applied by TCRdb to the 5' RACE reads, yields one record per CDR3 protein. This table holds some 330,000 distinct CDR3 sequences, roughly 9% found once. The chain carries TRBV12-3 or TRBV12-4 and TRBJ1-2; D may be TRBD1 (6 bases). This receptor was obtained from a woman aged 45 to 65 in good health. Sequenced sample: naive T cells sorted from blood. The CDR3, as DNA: TGTGCCAGCAACCACTTATCATGGGAGCAGGGGATGCCTAGTGGCTACACCTTC. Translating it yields CASNHLSWEQGMPSGYTF.